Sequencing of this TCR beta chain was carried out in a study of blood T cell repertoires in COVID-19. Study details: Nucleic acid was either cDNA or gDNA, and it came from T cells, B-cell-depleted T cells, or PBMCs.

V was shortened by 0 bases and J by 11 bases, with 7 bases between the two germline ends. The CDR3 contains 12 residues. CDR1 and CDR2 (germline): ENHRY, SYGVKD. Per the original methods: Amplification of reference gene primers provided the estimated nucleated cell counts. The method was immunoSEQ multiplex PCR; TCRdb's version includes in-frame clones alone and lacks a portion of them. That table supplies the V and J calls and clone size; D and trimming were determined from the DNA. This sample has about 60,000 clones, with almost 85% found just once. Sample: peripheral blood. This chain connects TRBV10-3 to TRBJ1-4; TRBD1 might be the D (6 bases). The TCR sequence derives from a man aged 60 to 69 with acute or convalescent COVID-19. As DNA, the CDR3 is TGTGCCATCAGTGAGTCAGGACAGAAACTGTTTTTT. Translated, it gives CAISESGQKLFF.